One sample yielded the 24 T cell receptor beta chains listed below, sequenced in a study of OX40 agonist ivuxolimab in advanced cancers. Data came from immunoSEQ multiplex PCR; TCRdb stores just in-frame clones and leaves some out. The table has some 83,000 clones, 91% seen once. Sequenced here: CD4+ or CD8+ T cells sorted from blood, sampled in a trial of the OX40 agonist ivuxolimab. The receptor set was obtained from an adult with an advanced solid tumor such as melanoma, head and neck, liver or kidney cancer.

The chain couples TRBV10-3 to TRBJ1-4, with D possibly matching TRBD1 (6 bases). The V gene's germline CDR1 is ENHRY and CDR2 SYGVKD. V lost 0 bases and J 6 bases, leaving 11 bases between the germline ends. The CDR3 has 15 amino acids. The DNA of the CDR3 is TGTGCCATCAGTGAGTCCTACAGGGAGGATGAAAAACTGTTTTTT. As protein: CAISESYREDEKLFF.

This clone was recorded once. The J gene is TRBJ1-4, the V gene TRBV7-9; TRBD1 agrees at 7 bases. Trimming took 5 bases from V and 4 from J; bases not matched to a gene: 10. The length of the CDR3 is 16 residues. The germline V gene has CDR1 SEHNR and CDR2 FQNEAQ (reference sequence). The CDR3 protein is CASSTGPGQHNEKLFF. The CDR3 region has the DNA TGTGCCAGCAGCACAGGACCGGGACAGCATAATGAAAAACTGTTTTTT.

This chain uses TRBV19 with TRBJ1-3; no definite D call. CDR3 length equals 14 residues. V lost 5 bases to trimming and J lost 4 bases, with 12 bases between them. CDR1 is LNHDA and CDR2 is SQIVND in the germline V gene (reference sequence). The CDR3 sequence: CASSPFSSGNTIYF. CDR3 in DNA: TGTGCCAGTAGTCCCTTTAGCTCCGGAAACACCATATATTTT.

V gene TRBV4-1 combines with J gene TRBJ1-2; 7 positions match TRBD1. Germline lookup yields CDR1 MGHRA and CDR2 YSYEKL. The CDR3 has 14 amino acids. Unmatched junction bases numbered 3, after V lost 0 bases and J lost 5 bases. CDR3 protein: CASSQDPGGYGYTF. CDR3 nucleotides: TGCGCCAGCAGCCAAGATCCAGGGGGGTATGGCTACACCTTC.

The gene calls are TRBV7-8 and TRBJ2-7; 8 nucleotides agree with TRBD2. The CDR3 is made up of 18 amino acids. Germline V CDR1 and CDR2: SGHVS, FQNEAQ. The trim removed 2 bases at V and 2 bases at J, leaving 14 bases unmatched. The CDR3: CASSLLPPGGDAAYEQYV. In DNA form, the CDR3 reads TGTGCCAGCAGCTTACTCCCACCGGGGGGGGATGCGGCCTACGAGCAGTACGTC.

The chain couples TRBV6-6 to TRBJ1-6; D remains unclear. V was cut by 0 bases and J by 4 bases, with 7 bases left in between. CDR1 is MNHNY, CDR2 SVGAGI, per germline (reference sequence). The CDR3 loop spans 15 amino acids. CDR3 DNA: TGTGCCAGCAGTTACTCGGTACAGTATAATTCACCCCTCCACTTT. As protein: CASSYSVQYNSPLHF.

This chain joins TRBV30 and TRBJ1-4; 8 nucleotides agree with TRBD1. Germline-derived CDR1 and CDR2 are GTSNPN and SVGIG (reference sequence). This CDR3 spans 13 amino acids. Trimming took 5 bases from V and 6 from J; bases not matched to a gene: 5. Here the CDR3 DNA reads TGTGCCTGGGAGACAGGGGTTGATGAAAAACTGTTTTTT. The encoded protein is CAWETGVDEKLFF.

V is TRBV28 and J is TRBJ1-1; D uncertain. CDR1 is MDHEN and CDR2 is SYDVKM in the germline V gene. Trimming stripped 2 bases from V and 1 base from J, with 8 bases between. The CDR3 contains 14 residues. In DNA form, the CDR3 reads TGTGCCAGCAGTTTAGTGGGGTGGAACACTGAAGCTTTCTTT. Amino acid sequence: CASSLVGWNTEAFF.

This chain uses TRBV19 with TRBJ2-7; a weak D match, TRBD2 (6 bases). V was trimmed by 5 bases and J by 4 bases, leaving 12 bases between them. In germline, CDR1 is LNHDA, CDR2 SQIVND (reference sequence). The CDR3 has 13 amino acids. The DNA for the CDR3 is TGTGCCAGTAGTCCTGTCGGGGGTTACGAGCAGTACTTC. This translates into CASSPVGGYEQYF.

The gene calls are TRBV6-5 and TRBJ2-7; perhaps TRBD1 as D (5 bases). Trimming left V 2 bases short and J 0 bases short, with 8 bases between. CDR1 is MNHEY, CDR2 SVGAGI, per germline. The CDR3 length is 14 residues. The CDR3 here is CASSYTDSSYEQYF. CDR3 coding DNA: TGTGCCAGCAGTTACACCGACAGCTCCTACGAGCAGTACTTC.

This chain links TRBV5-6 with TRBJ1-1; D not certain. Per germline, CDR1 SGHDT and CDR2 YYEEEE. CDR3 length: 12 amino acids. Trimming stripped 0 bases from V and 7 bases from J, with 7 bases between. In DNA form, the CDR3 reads TGTGCCAGCAGCTTGGATTTCTATGAAGCTTTCTTT. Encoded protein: CASSLDFYEAFF.

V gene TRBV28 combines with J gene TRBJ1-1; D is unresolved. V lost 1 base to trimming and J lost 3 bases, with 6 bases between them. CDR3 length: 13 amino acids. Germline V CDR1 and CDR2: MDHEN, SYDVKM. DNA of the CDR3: TGTGCCAGCAGTTTATTCCCCTACACTGAAGCTTTCTTT. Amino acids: CASSLFPYTEAFF.

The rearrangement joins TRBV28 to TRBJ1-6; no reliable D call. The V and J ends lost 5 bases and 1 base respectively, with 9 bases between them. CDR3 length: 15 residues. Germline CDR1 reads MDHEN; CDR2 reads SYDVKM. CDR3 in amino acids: CASSQRVSYNSPLHF. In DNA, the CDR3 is TGTGCCAGCAGTCAGCGGGTTTCCTATAATTCACCCCTCCACTTT.

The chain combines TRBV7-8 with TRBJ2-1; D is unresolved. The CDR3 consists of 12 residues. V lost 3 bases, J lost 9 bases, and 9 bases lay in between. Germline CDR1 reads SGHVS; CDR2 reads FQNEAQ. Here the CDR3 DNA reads TGTGCCAGCAGCTTCGGTTTAGGTGAGCAGTTCTTC. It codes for CASSFGLGEQFF. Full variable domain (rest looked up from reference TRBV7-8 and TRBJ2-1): GAGVSQSPRYKVAKRGQDVALRCDPISGHVSLFWYQQALGQGPEFLTYFQNEAQLDKSGLPSDRFFAERPEGSVSTLKIQRTQQEDSAVYLCASSFGLGEQFFGPGTRLTVL.

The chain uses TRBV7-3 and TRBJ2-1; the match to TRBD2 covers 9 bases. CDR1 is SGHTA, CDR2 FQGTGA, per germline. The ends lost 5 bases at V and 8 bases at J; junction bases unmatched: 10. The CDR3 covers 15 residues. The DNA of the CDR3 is TGTGCCAGCAGCGTTGCGGGGGGGCCAGAATATGAGCAGTTCTTC. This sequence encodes CASSVAGGPEYEQFF.

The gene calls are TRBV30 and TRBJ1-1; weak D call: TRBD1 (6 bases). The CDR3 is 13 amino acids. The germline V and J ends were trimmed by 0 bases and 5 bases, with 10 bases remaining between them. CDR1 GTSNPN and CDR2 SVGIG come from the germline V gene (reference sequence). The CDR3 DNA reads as TGTGCCTGGAGTGTTCAGGGGCGAACTGAAGCTTTCTTT. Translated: CAWSVQGRTEAFF.

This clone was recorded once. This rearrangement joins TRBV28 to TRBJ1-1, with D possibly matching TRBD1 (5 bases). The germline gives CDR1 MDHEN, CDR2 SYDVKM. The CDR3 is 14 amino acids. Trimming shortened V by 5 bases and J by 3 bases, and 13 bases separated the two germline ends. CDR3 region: CASSPGGWDTEAFF. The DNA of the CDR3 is TGTGCCAGCAGTCCCGGGGGATGGGACACTGAAGCTTTCTTT.

The CDR3 here is CASSFGAADTEAFF. The CDR3 DNA sequence: TGTGCCAGCAGTTTTGGGGCGGCGGACACTGAAGCTTTCTTT. V gene TRBV28 combines with J gene TRBJ1-1, with D maybe TRBD1 (5 bases). This CDR3 region has 14 residues. Per germline, CDR1 MDHEN and CDR2 SYDVKM. Trimming left V 3 bases short and J 3 bases short, with 11 bases between.

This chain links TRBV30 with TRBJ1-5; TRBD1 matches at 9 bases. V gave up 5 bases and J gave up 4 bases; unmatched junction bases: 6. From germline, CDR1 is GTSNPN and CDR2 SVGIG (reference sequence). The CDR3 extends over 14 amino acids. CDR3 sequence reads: CAWSIGTGNQPQHF. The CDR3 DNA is TGTGCCTGGTCGATTGGGACAGGGAATCAGCCCCAGCATTTT. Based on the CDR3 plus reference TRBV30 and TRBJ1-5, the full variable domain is SQTIHQWPATLVQPVGSPLSLECTVEGTSNPNLYWYRQAAGRGLQLLFYSVGIGQISSEVPQNLSASRPQDRQFILSSKKLLLSDSGFYLCAWSIGTGNQPQHFGDGTRLSIL.

CDR3 amino acids: CASSPRRTEAFF. The CDR3 nucleotides are TGTGCCAGCAGTCCCCGGAGGACTGAAGCTTTCTTT. The rearrangement uses TRBV28 and TRBJ1-1; no clear D. This CDR3 has 12 amino acids. Trimming left V 5 bases short and J 5 bases short, with 9 bases between. Germline loops: CDR1 MDHEN, CDR2 SYDVKM.

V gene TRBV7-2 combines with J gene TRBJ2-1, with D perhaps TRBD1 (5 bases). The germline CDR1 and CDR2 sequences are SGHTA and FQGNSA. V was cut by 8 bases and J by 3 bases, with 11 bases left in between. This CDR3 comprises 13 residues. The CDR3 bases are TGTGCCAGCGAACAGGCTGGCTACAATGAGCAGTTCTTC. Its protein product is CASEQAGYNEQFF.

The CDR3 sequence is CASSPRRGSGTGTDTQYF. The CDR3 DNA sequence: TGTGCCAGCAGCCCTCGACGGGGCTCAGGCACGGGCACAGATACGCAGTATTTT. The chain links TRBV28 to TRBJ2-3, with D possibly called TRBD1 or TRBD2 (5 bases each). V was cut by 6 bases and J by 1 base, with 23 bases left in between. Germline lookup yields CDR1 MDHEN and CDR2 SYDVKM. This CDR3 comprises 18 residues.

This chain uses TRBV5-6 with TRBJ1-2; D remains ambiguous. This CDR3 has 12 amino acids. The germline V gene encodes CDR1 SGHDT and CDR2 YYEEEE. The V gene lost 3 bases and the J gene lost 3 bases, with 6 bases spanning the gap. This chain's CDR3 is CASSSLHYGYTF. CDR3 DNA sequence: TGTGCCAGCAGCTCTTTGCACTATGGCTACACCTTC.

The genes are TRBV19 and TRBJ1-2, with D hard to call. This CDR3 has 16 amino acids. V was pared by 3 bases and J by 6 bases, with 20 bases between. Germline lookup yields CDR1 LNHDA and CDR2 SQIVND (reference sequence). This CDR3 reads CASSMGLGGWSHGYTF. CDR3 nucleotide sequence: TGTGCCAGTAGTATGGGTCTCGGCGGATGGTCGCATGGCTACACCTTC.